This T cell receptor (beta chain) came from a study of beta chain features in type 1 diabetes. Overall study context: Examined across all samples were around 110 million sorted cells. Study findings and constraints: Moderate but significant shortening of TCRB CDR3s was recorded in all four CD4+ subsets from Type 1 diabetes patients. Researchers could not determine here whether HLA type influences TCRB rearrangement.

Trimming stripped 8 bases from V and 5 bases from J, with 12 bases between. Germline CDR1 reads SQVTM; CDR2 reads ANQGSEA. The CDR3 has 11 residues. Comments on this clone: What it binds is not known.

The investigators reverse transcribed all of the isolated RNA, so they sequenced expressed TCRB transcripts. Measured with immunoSEQ multiplex PCR; TCRdb has only the in-frame clones, and not every one. This sample has 300,000 to 400,000 clones, with 8% to 13% found just once. One heparinised blood draw, averaging about 116 mL, came from each donor. The sequencing input was naive CD4+ T cells from blood. The receptor was derived from a woman aged 25 to 39 in good health. The V call is TRBV29-1, the J call TRBJ2-5; perhaps TRBD1 as D (5 bases). CDR3 nucleotides: TGCAGCCCTTTAAGGGGCGAGACCCAGTACTTC. It translates to CSPLRGETQYF.